One sample yielded the 8 T cell receptor beta chains listed below, sequenced in a study of cytomegalovirus exposure and HLA in healthy donors. PCR primers comprised 60 Vbeta and 13 Jbeta primers. Clones were sequenced by immunoSEQ multiplex PCR, and TCRdb holds only the in-frame ones, with some missing. This sample lists 75,000 to 95,000 clones; its ten largest clones have 1.5%. The sample comprised PBMCs. These receptors came from a woman aged 60-75 years in good health and CMV-seronegative.

The chain links TRBV30 to TRBJ2-5, with 8 bases fitting TRBD2. The better agreement between TRBJ2-7 and the DNA end casts doubt on the J call. Germline V CDR1 and CDR2: GTSNPN, SVGIG (reference sequence). This CDR3 is built from 14 residues. CDR3 DNA: TGTGCCTGGAGTAAACTAGCGGAGTCCTACGAGCAGTACTTC. This translates into CAWSKLAESYEQYF.

V gene TRBV6-5 combines with J gene TRBJ2-5, with D maybe TRBD1 (6 bases). Germline CDR1 and CDR2: MNHEY and SVGAGI. Between the trimmed V and J ends, which lost 0 bases and 2 bases, there was a span of 10 bases. The CDR3 is made up of 15 amino acids. The CDR3 is CASSYSGAGQETQYF. The CDR3 bases are TGTGCCAGCAGTTACTCGGGGGCAGGTCAAGAGACCCAGTACTTC.

The chain is built from TRBV5-6 and TRBJ2-6; 9 nucleotides line up with TRBD1. There are 19 residues in the CDR3. J lost 4 bases, V lost 5 bases, and 16 bases had no gene match. Per germline, CDR1 SGHDT and CDR2 YYEEEE. The chain's CDR3 is CASSSYRDRVGYGANVLTF. CDR3 nucleotides: TGTGCCAGCAGTTCGTACCGGGACAGGGTTGGGTACGGGGCCAACGTCCTGACTTTC. The entire variable domain, with the rest obtained from reference TRBV5-6 and TRBJ2-6, is as follows: DAGVTQSPTHLIKTRGQQVTLRCSPKSGHDTVSWYQQALGQGPQFIFQYYEEEERQRGNFPDRFSGHQFPNYSSELNVNALLLGDSALYLCASSSYRDRVGYGANVLTFGAGSRLTVL.

The chain joins TRBV6-5 to TRBJ1-3, with 10 nucleotides matching TRBD1. This CDR3 comprises 14 residues. Unmatched junction bases numbered 7, after V lost 10 bases and J lost 4 bases. Per the germline V gene, CDR1 is MNHEY and CDR2 is SVGAGI. As DNA, the CDR3 is TGTGCCAACACCGGGACAGGGGAAGGAAACACCATATATTTT. It encodes CANTGTGEGNTIYF.

The chain has TRBV7-9 and TRBJ1-4; D unresolved. Looked up from germline, CDR1 is SEHNR and CDR2 is FQNEAQ (reference sequence). This CDR3 has 15 residues. The V end was cut by 1 base, the J end by 0 bases, with 6 bases between. In DNA form, the CDR3 reads TGTGCCAGCAGCTTAGGTGTCACAACTAATGAAAAACTGTTTTTT. Protein sequence: CASSLGVTTNEKLFF.

This chain connects TRBV7-9 to TRBJ1-4, with 7 bases matching TRBD1. Trimming removed 1 base from V and 1 base from J; junction bases left unmatched: 0. Germline lookup yields CDR1 SEHNR and CDR2 FQNEAQ (reference sequence). CDR3 length: 15 amino acids. The CDR3 sequence: CASSLGQGTNEKLFF. The DNA for the CDR3 is TGTGCCAGCAGCTTAGGACAGGGAACTAATGAAAAACTGTTTTTT.

The genes are TRBV18 and TRBJ2-5, with a tentative D call TRBD2 (5 bases). The V end was cut by 3 bases, the J end by 7 bases, with 12 bases between. This CDR3 region has 13 residues. CDR1 is KGHSH, CDR2 LQKENI, per germline. CDR3 sequence: CASSPGVAGTQYF. The CDR3 DNA reads as TGTGCCAGCTCACCGGGAGTAGCAGGGACCCAGTACTTC.

The gene calls are TRBV19 and TRBJ2-3; 7 bases agree with TRBD2. This CDR3 region has 16 residues. V gave up 0 bases and J gave up 3 bases; unmatched junction bases: 6. Per germline, CDR1 LNHDA and CDR2 SQIVND (reference sequence). In DNA form, the CDR3 reads TGTGCCAGTAGTATAGAGGCGGGAGTGATGACAGATACGCAGTATTTT. This encodes CASSIEAGVMTDTQYF.